One and the same sample provided the 32 T cell receptor beta chains below, sequenced in a study of radiotherapy plus CTLA-4 blockade in lung cancer. Repertoires were generated with immunoSEQ multiplex PCR, while TCRdb's copy carries only in-frame clones and drops some. This sample has 110,000 or so clones, with nearly 80% found just once. Sequencing was performed on peripheral blood, taken from a patient treated with radiotherapy plus ipilimumab. The receptors come from a human donor with non-small cell lung cancer who had a partial response to radiotherapy plus ipilimumab.

The chain joins TRBV5-1 to TRBJ1-5; maybe TRBD1 (6 bases). This CDR3 has 15 amino acids. The germline V gene has CDR1 SGHRS and CDR2 YFSETQ. V lost 4 bases and J 1 base, leaving 12 bases between the germline ends. CDR3 in amino acids: CASSPSGVSNQPQHF. The CDR3, as DNA: TGCGCCAGCAGCCCGTCAGGGGTAAGCAATCAGCCCCAGCATTTT. The whole variable domain, remainder taken from reference TRBV5-1 and TRBJ1-5, is KAGVTQTPRYLIKTRGQQVTLSCSPISGHRSVSWYQQTPGQGLQFLFEYFSETQRNKGNFPGRFSGRQFSNSRSEMNVSTLELGDSALYLCASSPSGVSNQPQHFGDGTRLSIL.

The genes are TRBV27 and TRBJ2-7; possible D gene TRBD1, 6 bases. Trimming removed 5 bases at V and 7 bases at J, with 24 bases between. This CDR3 spans 16 amino acids. Germline loops: CDR1 MNHEY, CDR2 SMNVEV (reference sequence). CDR3 nucleotides: TGTGCCAGCAGTCCCCCGGGTCAGGGGCAATGGCTGGAGCAGTACTTC. This sequence encodes CASSPPGQGQWLEQYF.

The V and J genes are TRBV2 and TRBJ2-3, with 11 bases matching TRBD2. Germline V CDR1 and CDR2: SNHLY, FYNNEI. This CDR3 contains 15 residues. With V trimmed by 5 bases and J by 9 bases, 10 bases remained unmatched. CDR3 region: CASSSLAGGASTQYF. CDR3 nucleotide sequence: TGTGCCAGCAGTAGCCTAGCGGGAGGCGCATCCACGCAGTATTTT.

The chain employs TRBV14 and TRBJ2-1, with 9 nucleotides matching TRBD2. The CDR3 spans 15 residues. V was clipped by 4 bases and J by 7 bases; unmatched bases: 8. Germline V gene lookup returns CDR1 SGHDN and CDR2 FVKESK. This CDR3 is CASSRPGLASNEQFF. The CDR3 DNA follows: TGTGCCAGCAGCCGACCGGGACTAGCTTCAAATGAGCAGTTCTTC.

This chain links TRBV19 with TRBJ1-1; TRBD1 might be the D (6 bases). The CDR3 loop spans 16 amino acids. Trimming left V 5 bases short and J 3 bases short, with 19 bases between. Germline V gives CDR1 LNHDA, CDR2 SQIVND (reference sequence). CDR3 region: CASSPLGGRGDTEAFF. The CDR3 coding sequence is TGTGCCAGTAGTCCCCTCGGCGGCAGGGGAGACACTGAAGCTTTCTTT.

The V call is TRBV14, the J call TRBJ2-7; 9 nucleotides agree with TRBD1. Germline lookup yields CDR1 SGHDN and CDR2 FVKESK. The V and J ends lost 2 bases and 5 bases, in that order; junction bases with no gene match: 19. The CDR3 spans 19 residues. The CDR3, as DNA: TGTGCCAGCAGCCAATATGGAAAGAAGAGGGACAGGGAATACGACGAGCAGTACGTC. It translates to CASSQYGKKRDREYDEQYV.

The rearrangement uses TRBV5-1 and TRBJ2-7; 11 nucleotides agree with TRBD1. J lost 1 base, V lost 3 bases, and 9 bases had no gene match. The germline gives CDR1 SGHRS, CDR2 YFSETQ. This CDR3 contains 17 residues. CDR3 sequence (DNA): TGCGCCAGCAGCTATTTACCAGGGACAGGGGGGTCCTACGAGCAGTACTTC. It translates to CASSYLPGTGGSYEQYF.

This rearrangement joins TRBV5-4 to TRBJ2-2; D is uncertain. Trimming pared 1 base from V and 1 base from J, leaving 8 bases between. The CDR3 contains 15 residues. Germline V CDR1 and CDR2: SGHNT, YYREEE (reference sequence). Here the CDR3 DNA reads TGTGCCAGCAGCTTGTCCCTATGGAACACCGGGGAGCTGTTTTTT. Its protein is CASSLSLWNTGELFF.

DNA for the CDR3: TGCGCCAGCAGCGGTAGCGGGAGGGCCTTTGAGACCCAGTACTTC. The encoded protein is CASSGSGRAFETQYF. V gene TRBV5-1 combines with J gene TRBJ2-5; 11 bases are shared with TRBD2. Germline V gene sequence: CDR1 SGHRS, CDR2 YFSETQ. Germline trimming cut 4 bases from V and 5 bases from J; bases unmatched to any gene: 7. The CDR3 covers 15 residues.

The rearrangement uses TRBV5-1 and TRBJ1-2, with 9 bases aligning to TRBD1. J lost 7 bases, V lost 4 bases, and 11 bases had no gene match. The CDR3 sequence is 15 residues long. Germline V CDR1 and CDR2: SGHRS, YFSETQ. The CDR3: CASSPGGQGAVGYTF. The CDR3 nucleotides read TGCGCCAGCAGCCCCGGGGGACAGGGAGCCGTTGGCTACACCTTC. Using reference TRBV5-1 and TRBJ1-2 for the parts outside the CDR3, the full variable domain is KAGVTQTPRYLIKTRGQQVTLSCSPISGHRSVSWYQQTPGQGLQFLFEYFSETQRNKGNFPGRFSGRQFSNSRSEMNVSTLELGDSALYLCASSPGGQGAVGYTFGSGTRLTVV.

This clone occurred once. The CDR3 region has the DNA TGCGCCAGCAGCTTGGGCCAGGGTGGGCCCTACGAGCAGTACTTC. It yields the protein CASSLGQGGPYEQYF. This sequence joins TRBV5-1 and TRBJ2-7; possibly TRBD1 for D (5 bases). The CDR3 sequence is 15 residues long. The ends were cut back, 0 bases at V and 2 bases at J, with 12 bases in the middle. Germline loops: CDR1 SGHRS, CDR2 YFSETQ.

This rearrangement joins TRBV6-5 to TRBJ1-3; D is perhaps TRBD1 (5 bases). Germline CDR1 reads MNHEY; CDR2 reads SVGAGI. The CDR3 has 16 residues. V was clipped by 2 bases and J by 0 bases, with 11 bases between them. CDR3 amino acids: CASSYAGTHSGNTIYF. The CDR3 region has the DNA TGTGCCAGCAGTTACGCGGGGACCCACTCTGGAAACACCATATATTTT.

The table lists this clone with a few counts. This chain joins TRBV30 and TRBJ2-2, with TRBD2 matching 13 bases. The CDR3 runs to 15 residues. The germline V gene has CDR1 GTSNPN and CDR2 SVGIG (reference sequence). J was trimmed by 7 bases and V by 3 bases; bases with no gene match: 5. This CDR3 reads CAWSGLAGAVGELFF. The CDR3 DNA is TGTGCCTGGAGCGGACTAGCGGGAGCCGTCGGGGAGCTGTTTTTT. Looking up the rest from reference TRBV30 and TRBJ2-2 gives the full variable domain: SQTIHQWPATLVQPVGSPLSLECTVEGTSNPNLYWYRQAAGRGLQLLFYSVGIGQISSEVPQNLSASRPQDRQFILSSKKLLLSDSGFYLCAWSGLAGAVGELFFGEGSRLTVL.

V gene TRBV28 combines with J gene TRBJ1-3; tentatively, D is TRBD1 (6 bases). Germline lookup yields CDR1 MDHEN and CDR2 SYDVKM. V shed 5 bases and J shed 2 bases, with 13 bases lying between them. The CDR3 contains 15 residues. CDR3 in amino acids: CASSLTGNPGNTIYF. CDR3 coding DNA: TGTGCCAGCAGTCTTACAGGGAACCCTGGAAACACCATATATTTT.

CDR3 loop: CASSLWNGDTIYF. The CDR3 DNA reads TGTGCCAGCAGTTTATGGAACGGGGACACCATATATTTT. V is TRBV27 and J is TRBJ1-3, with unresolved D. The length of the CDR3 is 13 residues. Trimming cost V 1 base and J 8 bases, with 9 bases left between them. The V gene's germline CDR1 is MNHEY and CDR2 SMNVEV (reference sequence).

The chain carries TRBV5-1 and TRBJ1-2; TRBD1 aligns across 7 bases. This CDR3 comprises 14 residues. V was clipped by 0 bases and J by 4 bases; unmatched bases: 3. Germline V gene data show CDR1 as SGHRS and CDR2 as YFSETQ. The CDR3 region is CASSLGGGAYGYTF. CDR3 nucleotide sequence: TGCGCCAGCAGCTTGGGAGGGGGCGCCTATGGCTACACCTTC.

This chain links TRBV29-1 with TRBJ1-4; the match to TRBD1 covers 8 bases. The CDR3 is 13 residues long. With V trimmed by 4 bases and J by 5 bases, 3 bases remained unmatched. Germline-derived CDR1 and CDR2 are SQVTM and ANQGSEA. The CDR3 bases are TGCAGCGTTGCTGGGACAGGAAATGAAAAACTGTTTTTT. Protein product: CSVAGTGNEKLFF.

CDR3 sequence (DNA): TGTGCCACCAGCAGAGATGGGGCAGGGGGTACGCAGTATTTT. Its translation: CATSRDGAGGTQYF. The gene calls are TRBV15 and TRBJ2-3; 7 bases are shared with TRBD1. J was trimmed by 8 bases and V by 0 bases; bases with no gene match: 5. This CDR3 spans 14 amino acids. Germline values: CDR1 LNHNV, CDR2 YYDKDF (reference sequence).

This clone was detected a few times. The J gene is TRBJ1-2, the V gene TRBV6-5; 11 bases fit TRBD1. CDR3 length equals 15 residues. J gave up 6 bases and V 0 bases, and 3 bases lay outside the gene matches. Germline CDR1 MNHEY, CDR2 SVGAGI. CDR3 DNA sequence: TGTGCCAGCAGTTACTCGGGGACAGGGGGAGATGGCTACACCTTC. Amino acid sequence: CASSYSGTGGDGYTF.

The V gene is TRBV6-1, the J gene TRBJ1-1; 8 bases fit TRBD1. Germline-derived CDR1 and CDR2 are MNHNS and SASEGT. The V gene end was trimmed by 7 bases and the J gene end by 3 bases; junction bases not matched to a gene: 4. The CDR3 covers 13 residues. For the CDR3, the DNA is TGTGCCAGCACCACGACAGGGGACACTGAAGCTTTCTTT. It translates to CASTTTGDTEAFF.

The genes are TRBV7-2 and TRBJ1-5, with D possibly TRBD1 on 6 matching bases. The CDR3 covers 14 residues. Germline CDR1 reads SGHTA; CDR2 reads FQGNSA. V lost 4 bases and J 4 bases, leaving 11 bases between the germline ends. The CDR3 spells CASSSGQRNQPQHF. Here the CDR3 DNA reads TGTGCCAGCAGCTCCGGACAGCGGAATCAGCCCCAGCATTTT.

V gene TRBV2 combines with J gene TRBJ2-5; TRBD2 matches at 8 bases. This CDR3 region has 12 residues. V lost 3 bases to trimming and J lost 9 bases; unmatched junction nucleotides: 3. The germline V gene encodes CDR1 SNHLY and CDR2 FYNNEI. The CDR3 reads CASSDSGGAQYF. Here the CDR3 DNA reads TGTGCCAGCAGTGATTCGGGGGGGGCCCAGTACTTC.

The V call is TRBV5-1, the J call TRBJ1-2; no clear D gene. V was pared by 1 base and J by 4 bases, with 14 bases between. Germline CDR1 reads SGHRS; CDR2 reads YFSETQ. The CDR3 contains 15 residues. The chain's CDR3 is CASSLSSTEAYGYTF. As DNA, the CDR3 is TGCGCCAGCAGCTTGTCGTCAACCGAGGCCTATGGCTACACCTTC.

This chain joins TRBV6-6 and TRBJ2-5, with a possible D match to TRBD1 (5 bases). This CDR3 spans 12 amino acids. Per the germline V gene, CDR1 is MNHNY and CDR2 is SVGAGI (reference sequence). V was trimmed by 8 bases and J by 5 bases, leaving 12 bases between them. CDR3 DNA sequence: TGTGCCAGCGGAAGGGGTTGGGAGACCCAGTACTTC. It codes for CASGRGWETQYF.

This chain joins TRBV18 and TRBJ1-4, with 8 bases identical to TRBD1. The germline CDR1 and CDR2 sequences are KGHSH and LQKENI. With V trimmed by 0 bases and J by 6 bases, 3 bases remained unmatched. The CDR3 spans 15 residues. The CDR3 DNA follows: TGTGCCAGCTCACCACCGTCAGGGGGCGATGAAAAACTGTTTTTT. Translating it yields CASSPPSGGDEKLFF.

The CDR3 protein is CASSEGQGSGELFF. CDR3 nucleotide sequence: TGTGCCAGCAGTGAGGGACAGGGGTCCGGGGAGCTGTTTTTT. This chain links TRBV25-1 with TRBJ2-2; 10 bases agree with TRBD1. V lost 3 bases to trimming and J lost 6 bases; unmatched junction nucleotides: 1. Germline V gives CDR1 MGHDK, CDR2 SYGVNS. The CDR3 consists of 14 residues.

The rearrangement joins TRBV5-1 to TRBJ2-3; possible D gene TRBD2, 5 bases. Between the trimmed V and J ends, which lost 4 bases and 14 bases, there was a span of 17 bases. The V gene's germline CDR1 is SGHRS and CDR2 YFSETQ. The CDR3 loop spans 12 amino acids. CDR3 sequence (DNA): TGCGCCAGCAGCGCAACCGGGATTCCACGGTATTTT. It yields the protein CASSATGIPRYF.

This chain connects TRBV14 to TRBJ1-3; D is possibly TRBD1 (6 bases). This CDR3 has 16 amino acids. The V end lost 1 base, the J end lost 0 bases, and 10 bases lay between the germline ends. CDR1 and CDR2 (germline): SGHDN, FVKESK. CDR3 nucleotides: TGTGCCAGCAGCCAAGTCGGGGGGGCCTCTGGAAACACCATATATTTT. It specifies CASSQVGGASGNTIYF.

V gene TRBV27 combines with J gene TRBJ1-4; TRBD1 is a possible D gene (5 bases). CDR3 size: 16 residues. V was cut by 3 bases and J by 0 bases, with 11 bases left in between. Germline values: CDR1 MNHEY, CDR2 SMNVEV (reference sequence). Here the CDR3 reads CASSFRGVATNEKLFF. In DNA, the CDR3 is TGTGCCAGCAGTTTTAGGGGCGTCGCAACTAATGAAAAACTGTTTTTT.

This CDR3 reads CAWSLDMAYEQYF. The DNA of the CDR3 is TGTGCCTGGAGTTTGGACATGGCCTACGAGCAGTACTTC. This chain links TRBV30 with TRBJ2-7; TRBD1 might be the D (5 bases). This CDR3 region has 13 residues. The V gene's germline CDR1 is GTSNPN and CDR2 SVGIG (reference sequence). Between the trimmed V and J ends, which lost 2 bases and 2 bases, there was a span of 10 bases.

The V gene is TRBV6-1, the J gene TRBJ1-2; 9 bases match TRBD1. The CDR3 spans 15 residues. V lost 6 bases to trimming and J lost 3 bases; unmatched junction nucleotides: 8. Germline loops: CDR1 MNHNS, CDR2 SASEGT. The CDR3 sequence is CASSGTGTNHYGYTF. CDR3 nucleotides: TGTGCCAGCAGCGGGACAGGGACCAACCACTATGGCTACACCTTC.

The chain carries TRBV5-6 and TRBJ2-7; tentative D call: TRBD1 (5 bases). The CDR3 runs 12 residues. The V gene's germline CDR1 is SGHDT and CDR2 YYEEEE. V was cut by 0 bases and J by 5 bases, with 6 bases left in between. The CDR3 nucleotides read TGTGCCAGCAGCTTGGTCAGGGACGAGCAGTACTTC. It yields the protein CASSLVRDEQYF.